The 13 T cell receptor beta chains given below trace back to one sample, sequenced in a study of technical replicates of blood from several donors. Measured with immunoSEQ multiplex PCR; TCRdb has only the in-frame clones, and not every one. The table lists 65,000 to 85,000 clones, around 96% of them singletons. Sequencing was done on a sample of T cells isolated from PBMCs. The receptors shown here come from a human donor in good health.

The gene calls are TRBV11-2 and TRBJ2-2; weak D call: TRBD2 (6 bases). Germline V gene data show CDR1 as SGHAT and CDR2 as FQNNGV. The CDR3 totals 14 residues. V lost 2 bases to trimming and J lost 6 bases, with 10 bases between them. For the CDR3, the DNA is TGTGCCAGCAGCTTATACCCGGGGGCCGGGGAGCTGTTTTTT. This sequence encodes CASSLYPGAGELFF.

This clone was detected only once. The gene calls are TRBV7-9 and TRBJ2-7; no definite D call. CDR3 size: 12 residues. Trimming shortened V by 5 bases and J by 5 bases, and 10 bases separated the two germline ends. In germline, CDR1 is SEHNR, CDR2 FQNEAQ (reference sequence). CDR3 in DNA: TGTGCCAGCAGCCCCCCCTCAGACGAGCAGTACTTC. It specifies CASSPPSDEQYF.

The rearrangement uses TRBV11-2 and TRBJ2-5; 11 bases are a match to TRBD2. This CDR3 has 15 amino acids. Losses at the gene ends were 3 bases for V and 4 bases for J; bases not matched to a gene: 4. CDR1 is SGHAT, CDR2 FQNNGV, per germline. The CDR3 bases are TGTGCCAGCAGCTTTCCTAGCGGGAGGTTAGAGACCCAGTACTTC. Translated: CASSFPSGRLETQYF.

The rearrangement links TRBV6-5 to TRBJ1-2; no clear D. Looked up from germline, CDR1 is MNHEY and CDR2 is SVGAGI. This CDR3 is 13 amino acids long. Trimming took 7 bases from V and 0 from J, leaving 9 bases between them. The CDR3 coding sequence is TGTGCCAGCATTTCCGCGGCTAACTATGGCTACACCTTC. The encoded protein is CASISAANYGYTF.

The chain links TRBV7-8 to TRBJ1-4; D uncertain. This CDR3 region has 15 residues. Trimming took 2 bases from V and 5 from J, leaving 12 bases between them. CDR1 and CDR2 from the germline V gene are SGHVS and FQNEAQ. The CDR3 here is CASSLLQAENEKLFF. The CDR3 DNA reads as TGTGCCAGCAGCTTACTGCAGGCAGAAAATGAAAAACTGTTTTTT.

This chain joins TRBV21-1 and TRBJ2-4; TRBD1, as called in the table, went unchecked against the DNA. TRBV21-1 is a recognized pseudogene. The CDR3 spans 11 residues. CDR3 residues: CASSFRQNQYF. CDR3 DNA sequence: TGTGCCAGCAGCTTTCGACAGAATCAGTACTTC.

This sequence joins TRBV27 and TRBJ2-3, with 8 positions matching TRBD2. V was pared by 5 bases and J by 2 bases, with 9 bases of the junction left unmatched. CDR1 MNHEY and CDR2 SMNVEV come from the germline V gene (reference sequence). This CDR3 has 16 amino acids. CDR3 in amino acids: CASSLLAGTYTDTQYF. CDR3 DNA sequence: TGTGCCAGCAGTCTCTTAGCGGGGACATACACAGATACGCAGTATTTT.

The chain carries TRBV7-9 and TRBJ2-7; TRBD2 matches 13 bases. The germline V gene encodes CDR1 SEHNR and CDR2 FQNEAQ (reference sequence). The length of the CDR3 is 16 residues. Trimming took 2 bases from V and 5 from J; bases not matched to a gene: 6. The CDR3 DNA reads as TGTGCCAGCAGCTTACGAACTAGCGGGAGGGCCGACGAGCAGTACTTC. Its translation: CASSLRTSGRADEQYF. Filled out from reference TRBV7-9 and TRBJ2-7, the complete variable domain reads DTGVSQNPRHKITKRGQNVTFRCDPISEHNRLYWYRQTLGQGPEFLTYFQNEAQLEKSRLLSDRFSAERPKGSFSTLEIQRTEQGDSAMYLCASSLRTSGRADEQYFGPGTRLTVT.

This clone was seen only once. The genes are TRBV19 and TRBJ1-1; D is unresolved. Germline loops: CDR1 LNHDA, CDR2 SQIVND (reference sequence). V lost 3 bases to trimming and J lost 0 bases, with 11 bases between them. The CDR3 consists of 15 residues. The CDR3 DNA is TGTGCCAGTAGTATTCAGTCCGCGGTGAACACTGAAGCTTTCTTT. It encodes CASSIQSAVNTEAFF.

The gene calls are TRBV18 and TRBJ2-7; possibly TRBD2 for D (7 bases). The V gene's germline CDR1 is KGHSH and CDR2 LQKENI. The CDR3 covers 15 residues. V was pared by 2 bases and J by 3 bases, with 14 bases between. CDR3 in DNA: TGTGCCAGCTCACCAACGGGGGGAGGGGGCTACGAGCAGTACTTC. Amino acid sequence: CASSPTGGGGYEQYF.

This chain uses TRBV2 with TRBJ1-2; no clear D gene. There are 12 residues in the CDR3. Germline CDR1 SNHLY, CDR2 FYNNEI. The ends were cut back, 3 bases at V and 2 bases at J, with 4 bases in the middle. CDR3 region: CASSDLNYGYTF. CDR3 DNA: TGTGCCAGCAGTGACTTAAACTATGGCTACACCTTC.

This chain connects TRBV6-5 to TRBJ2-7; TRBD1 agrees at 9 bases. CDR3 length: 16 residues. Germline V gene lookup returns CDR1 MNHEY and CDR2 SVGAGI. V was pared by 1 base and J by 5 bases, with 9 bases of the junction left unmatched. The CDR3 spells CASSYYPGQGINEQYF. DNA for the CDR3: TGTGCCAGCAGTTACTACCCGGGACAGGGAATCAACGAGCAGTACTTC.

The V and J genes are TRBV7-6 and TRBJ1-5; TRBD1 agrees at 8 bases. The CDR3 loop spans 16 amino acids. V trimming: 4 bases; J trimming: 6 bases; junction bases outside the gene matches: 11. Per the germline V gene, CDR1 is SGHVS and CDR2 is FNYEAQ. CDR3 DNA sequence: TGTGCCAGCAGCTCCAGAATGGACAGGGCAGGTCAGCCCCAGCATTTT. Its protein is CASSSRMDRAGQPQHF.